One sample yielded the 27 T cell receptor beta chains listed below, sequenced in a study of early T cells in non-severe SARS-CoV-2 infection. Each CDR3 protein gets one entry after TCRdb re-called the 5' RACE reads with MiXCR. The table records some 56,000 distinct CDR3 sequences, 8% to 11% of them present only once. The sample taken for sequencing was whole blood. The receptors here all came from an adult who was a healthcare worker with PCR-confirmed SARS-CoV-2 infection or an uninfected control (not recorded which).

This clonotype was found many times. This CDR3 reads CASSPFLGAGEKLFF. The CDR3 DNA sequence: TGCGCCAGCAGCCCTTTCTTGGGGGCTGGTGAAAAACTGTTTTTT. This chain joins TRBV4-1 and TRBJ1-4; weak D call: TRBD1 (6 bases). Germline V gives CDR1 MGHRA, CDR2 YSYEKL. CDR3 size: 15 residues. V shed 4 bases and J shed 7 bases, with 16 bases lying between them.

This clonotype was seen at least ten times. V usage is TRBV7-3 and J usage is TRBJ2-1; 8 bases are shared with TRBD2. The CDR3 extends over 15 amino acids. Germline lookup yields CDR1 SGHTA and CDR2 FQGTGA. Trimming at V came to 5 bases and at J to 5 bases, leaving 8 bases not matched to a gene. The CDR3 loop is CASSQDSGNDNEQFF. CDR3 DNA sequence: TGTGCCAGCAGCCAAGATAGCGGGAACGACAATGAGCAGTTCTTC. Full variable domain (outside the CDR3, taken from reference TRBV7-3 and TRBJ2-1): GAGVSQTPSNKVTEKGKYVELRCDPISGHTALYWYRQSLGQGPEFLIYFQGTGAADDSGLPNDRFFAVRPEGSVSTLKIQRTERGDSAVYLCASSQDSGNDNEQFFGPGTRLTVL.

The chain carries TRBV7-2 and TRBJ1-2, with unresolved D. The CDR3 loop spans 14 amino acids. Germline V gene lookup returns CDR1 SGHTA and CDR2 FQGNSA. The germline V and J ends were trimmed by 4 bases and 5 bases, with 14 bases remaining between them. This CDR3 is CASSSDGVNYGYTF. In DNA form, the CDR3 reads TGTGCCAGCAGCTCAGACGGCGTCAATTATGGCTACACCTTC.

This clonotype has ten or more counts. CDR3 residues: CSAYWNREQFF. The CDR3 region has the DNA TGCAGTGCCTACTGGAATAGGGAGCAGTTCTTC. This chain connects TRBV20-1 to TRBJ2-1; D ambiguous. Germline V CDR1 and CDR2: DFQATT, SNEGSKA (reference sequence). The CDR3 has 11 residues. Trimming stripped 6 bases from V and 10 bases from J, with 13 bases between.

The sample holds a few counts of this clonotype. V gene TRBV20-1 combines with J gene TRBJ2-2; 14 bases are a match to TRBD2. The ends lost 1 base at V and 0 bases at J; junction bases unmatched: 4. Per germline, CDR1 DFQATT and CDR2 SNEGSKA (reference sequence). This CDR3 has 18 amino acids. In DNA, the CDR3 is TGCAGTGCTAGAGGTGGACTAGCGGGAGGATCGAACACCGGGGAGCTGTTTTTT. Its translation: CSARGGLAGGSNTGELFF.

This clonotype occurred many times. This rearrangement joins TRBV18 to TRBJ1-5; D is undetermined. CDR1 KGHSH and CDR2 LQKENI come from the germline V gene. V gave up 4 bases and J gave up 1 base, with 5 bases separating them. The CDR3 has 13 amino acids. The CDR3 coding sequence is TGTGCCAGCTCACTAGAGAGCAATCAGCCCCAGCATTTT. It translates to CASSLESNQPQHF.

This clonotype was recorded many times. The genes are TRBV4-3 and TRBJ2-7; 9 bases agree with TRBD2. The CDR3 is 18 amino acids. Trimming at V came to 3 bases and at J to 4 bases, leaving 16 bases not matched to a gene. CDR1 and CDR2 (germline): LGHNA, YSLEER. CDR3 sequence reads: CASSQELAGSSGGYEQYF. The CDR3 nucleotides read TGCGCCAGCAGCCAGGAGCTAGCGGGAAGCAGTGGAGGATACGAGCAGTACTTC.

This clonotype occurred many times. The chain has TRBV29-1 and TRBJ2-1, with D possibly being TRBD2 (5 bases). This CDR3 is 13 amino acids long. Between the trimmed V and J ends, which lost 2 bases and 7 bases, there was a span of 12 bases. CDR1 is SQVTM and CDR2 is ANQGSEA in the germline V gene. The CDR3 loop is CSVERRKRNEQFF. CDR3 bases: TGCAGCGTTGAAAGGCGGAAGCGGAATGAGCAGTTCTTC.

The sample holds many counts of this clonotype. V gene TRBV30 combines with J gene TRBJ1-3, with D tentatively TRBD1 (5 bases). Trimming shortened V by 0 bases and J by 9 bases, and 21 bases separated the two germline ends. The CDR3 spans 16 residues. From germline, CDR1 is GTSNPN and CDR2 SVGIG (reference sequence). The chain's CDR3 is CAWSVFSGMTGGTIYF. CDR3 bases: TGTGCCTGGAGTGTGTTCTCCGGGATGACCGGGGGCACCATATATTTT.

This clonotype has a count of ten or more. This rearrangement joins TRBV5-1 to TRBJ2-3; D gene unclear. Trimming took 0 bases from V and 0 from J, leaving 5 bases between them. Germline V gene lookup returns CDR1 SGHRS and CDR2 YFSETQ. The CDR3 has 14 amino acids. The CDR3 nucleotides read TGCGCCAGCAGCTTGGAACGGAGCACAGATACGCAGTATTTT. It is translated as CASSLERSTDTQYF.

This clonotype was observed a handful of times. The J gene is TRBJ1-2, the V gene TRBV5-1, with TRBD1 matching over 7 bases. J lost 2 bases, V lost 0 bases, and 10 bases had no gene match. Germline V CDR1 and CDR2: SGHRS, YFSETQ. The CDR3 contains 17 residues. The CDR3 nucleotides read TGCGCCAGCAGCTTGGGGGGACAGTTTGCCGGAAACTATGGCTACACCTTC. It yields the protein CASSLGGQFAGNYGYTF.

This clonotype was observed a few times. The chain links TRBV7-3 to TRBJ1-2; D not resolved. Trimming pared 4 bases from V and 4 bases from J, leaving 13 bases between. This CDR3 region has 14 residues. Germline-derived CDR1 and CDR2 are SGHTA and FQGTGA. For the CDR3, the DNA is TGTGCCAGCAGCTCCCTGGCTGCGGGCTATGGCTACACCTTC. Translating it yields CASSSLAAGYGYTF.

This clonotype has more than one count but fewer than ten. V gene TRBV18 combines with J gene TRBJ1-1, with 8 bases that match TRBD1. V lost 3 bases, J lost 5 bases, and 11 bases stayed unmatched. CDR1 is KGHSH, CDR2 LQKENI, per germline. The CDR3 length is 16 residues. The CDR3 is CASSPPGQGGGTEAFF. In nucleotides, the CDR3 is TGTGCCAGCTCACCCCCCGGACAGGGCGGGGGTACTGAAGCTTTCTTT.

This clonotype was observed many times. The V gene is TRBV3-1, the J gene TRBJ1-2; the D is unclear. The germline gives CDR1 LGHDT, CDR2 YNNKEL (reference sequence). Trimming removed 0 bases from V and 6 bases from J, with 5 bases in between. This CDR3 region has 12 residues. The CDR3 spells CASSQERNGYTF. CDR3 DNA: TGTGCCAGCAGCCAAGAACGGAATGGCTACACCTTC.

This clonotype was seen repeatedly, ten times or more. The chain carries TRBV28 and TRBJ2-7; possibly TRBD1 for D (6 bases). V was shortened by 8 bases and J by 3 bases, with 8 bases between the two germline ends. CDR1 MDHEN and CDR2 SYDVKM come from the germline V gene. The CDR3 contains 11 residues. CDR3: CASGRGYEQYF. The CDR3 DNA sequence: TGTGCCAGCGGCAGGGGCTACGAGCAGTACTTC.

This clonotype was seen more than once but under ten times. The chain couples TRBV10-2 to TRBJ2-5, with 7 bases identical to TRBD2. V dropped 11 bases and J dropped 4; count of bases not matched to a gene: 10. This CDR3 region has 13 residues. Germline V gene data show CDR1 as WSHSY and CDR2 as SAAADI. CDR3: CAVLREGLETQYF. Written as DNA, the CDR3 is TGCGCCGTTTTGAGGGAGGGGTTAGAGACCCAGTACTTC.

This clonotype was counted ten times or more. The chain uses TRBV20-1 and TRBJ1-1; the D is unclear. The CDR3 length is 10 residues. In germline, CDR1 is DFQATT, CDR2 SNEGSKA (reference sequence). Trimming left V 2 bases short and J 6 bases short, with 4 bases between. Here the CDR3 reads CSARIAEAFF. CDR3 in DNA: TGCAGTGCTAGAATTGCTGAAGCTTTCTTT.

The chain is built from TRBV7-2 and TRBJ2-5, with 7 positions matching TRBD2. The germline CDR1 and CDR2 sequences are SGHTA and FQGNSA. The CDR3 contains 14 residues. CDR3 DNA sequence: TGTGCGACCAAACGCGGGAGTTGGGGAGAGACCCAGTACTTC. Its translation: CATKRGSWGETQYF.

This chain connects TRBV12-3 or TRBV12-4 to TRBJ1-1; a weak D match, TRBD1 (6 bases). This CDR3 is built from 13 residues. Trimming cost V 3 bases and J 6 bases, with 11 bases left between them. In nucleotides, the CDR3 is TGTGCCAGCAGTTTTCTGGGGGGCTCTGAAGCTTTCTTT. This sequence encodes CASSFLGGSEAFF.

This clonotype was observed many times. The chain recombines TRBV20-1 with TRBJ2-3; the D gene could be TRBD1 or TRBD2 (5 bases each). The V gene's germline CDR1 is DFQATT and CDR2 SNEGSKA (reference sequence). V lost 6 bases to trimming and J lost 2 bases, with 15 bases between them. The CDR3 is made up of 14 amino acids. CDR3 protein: CSAGVRDLTDTQYF. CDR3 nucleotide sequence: TGCAGTGCCGGGGTCAGGGACCTCACAGATACGCAGTATTTT.

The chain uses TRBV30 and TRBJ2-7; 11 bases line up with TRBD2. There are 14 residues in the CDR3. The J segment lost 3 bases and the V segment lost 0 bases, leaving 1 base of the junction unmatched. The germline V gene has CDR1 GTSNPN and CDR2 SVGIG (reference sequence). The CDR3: CAWSVGLAGYEQYF. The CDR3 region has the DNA TGTGCCTGGAGTGTAGGACTAGCGGGCTACGAGCAGTACTTC.

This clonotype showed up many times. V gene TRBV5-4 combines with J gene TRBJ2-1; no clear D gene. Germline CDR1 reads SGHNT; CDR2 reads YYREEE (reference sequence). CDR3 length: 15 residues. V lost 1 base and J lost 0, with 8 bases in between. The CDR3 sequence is CASSLRLTSYNEQFF. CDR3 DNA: TGTGCCAGCAGCTTGAGACTGACCTCCTACAATGAGCAGTTCTTC.

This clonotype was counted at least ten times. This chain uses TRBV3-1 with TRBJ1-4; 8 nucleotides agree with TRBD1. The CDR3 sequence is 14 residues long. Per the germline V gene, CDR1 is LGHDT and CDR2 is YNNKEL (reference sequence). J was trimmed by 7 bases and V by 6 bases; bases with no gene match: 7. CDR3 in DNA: TGTGCCAGCAGACACAGGGGGTCGGGTGAAAAACTGTTTTTT. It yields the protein CASRHRGSGEKLFF.

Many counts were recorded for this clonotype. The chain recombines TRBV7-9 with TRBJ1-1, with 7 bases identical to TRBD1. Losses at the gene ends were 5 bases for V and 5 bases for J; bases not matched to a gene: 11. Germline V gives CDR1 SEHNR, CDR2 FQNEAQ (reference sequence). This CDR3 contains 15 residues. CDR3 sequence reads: CASSPKGALRTEAFF. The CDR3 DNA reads TGTGCCAGCAGCCCGAAGGGGGCTCTGAGGACTGAAGCTTTCTTT.

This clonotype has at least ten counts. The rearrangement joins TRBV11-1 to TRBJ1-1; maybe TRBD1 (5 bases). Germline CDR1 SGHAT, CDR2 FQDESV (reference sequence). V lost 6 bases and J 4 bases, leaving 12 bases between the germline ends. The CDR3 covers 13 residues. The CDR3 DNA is TGTGCCAGCAGAGGACTGGGGGTCACTGAAGCTTTCTTT. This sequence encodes CASRGLGVTEAFF. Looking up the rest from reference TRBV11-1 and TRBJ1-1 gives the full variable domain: EAEVAQSPRYKITEKSQAVAFWCDPISGHATLYWYRQILGQGPELLVQFQDESVVDDSQLPKDRFSAERLKGVDSTLKIQPAELGDSAMYLCASRGLGVTEAFFGQGTRLTVV.

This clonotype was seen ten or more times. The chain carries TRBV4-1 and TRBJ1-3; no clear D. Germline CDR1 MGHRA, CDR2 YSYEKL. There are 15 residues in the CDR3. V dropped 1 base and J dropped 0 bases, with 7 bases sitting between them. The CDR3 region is CASSQGLSSGNTIYF. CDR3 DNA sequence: TGCGCCAGCAGCCAAGGGCTCAGCTCTGGAAACACCATATATTTT.

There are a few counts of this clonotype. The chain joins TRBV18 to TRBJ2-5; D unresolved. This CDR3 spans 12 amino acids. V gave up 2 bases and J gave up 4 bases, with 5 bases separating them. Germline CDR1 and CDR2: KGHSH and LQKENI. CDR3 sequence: CASSPGTETQYF. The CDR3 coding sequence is TGTGCCAGCTCACCAGGTACAGAGACCCAGTACTTC.